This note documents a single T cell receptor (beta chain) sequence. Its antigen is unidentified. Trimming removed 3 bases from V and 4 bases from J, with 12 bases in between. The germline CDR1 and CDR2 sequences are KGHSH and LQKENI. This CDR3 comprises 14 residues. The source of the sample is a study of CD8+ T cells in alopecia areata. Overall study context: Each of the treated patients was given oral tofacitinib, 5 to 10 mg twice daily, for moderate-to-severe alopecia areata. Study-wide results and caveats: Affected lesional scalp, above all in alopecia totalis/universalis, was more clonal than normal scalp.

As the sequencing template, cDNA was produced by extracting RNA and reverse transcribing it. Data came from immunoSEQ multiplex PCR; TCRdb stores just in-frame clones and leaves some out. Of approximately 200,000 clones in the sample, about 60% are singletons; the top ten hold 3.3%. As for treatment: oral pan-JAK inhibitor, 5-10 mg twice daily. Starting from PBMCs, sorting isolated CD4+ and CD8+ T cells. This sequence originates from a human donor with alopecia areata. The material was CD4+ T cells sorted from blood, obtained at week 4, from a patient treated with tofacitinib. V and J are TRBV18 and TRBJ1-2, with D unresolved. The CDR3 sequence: CASSPPSPGYGYTF. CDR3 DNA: TGTGCCAGCTCACCTCCCAGTCCGGGCTATGGCTACACCTTC.